The present T cell receptor beta chain was sequenced within a study of identical twins. The table lists this clonotype with a few counts. Its antigen is not known. TCRdb fed the 5' RACE reads into MiXCR, producing one record per CDR3 protein. Found here are hundreds of thousands of distinct CDR3 sequences, 5.5% to 6.5% of them singletons; the top ten hold 1.5% to 2%. Findings of the study overall: When twins shared out-of-frame alpha sequences, those sequences had excess low generation probability. In cord blood, abundant beta clonotypes had fewer insertions; memory showed no trend. There is a chance that invariant MAIT and iNKT cells partially muddied zero-insertion analyses.

Sequencing was performed on naive T cells sorted from blood. This clonotype was sampled from a man aged 18-30 years in good health.

The DNA for the CDR3 is TGTGCCATGGGGGACAGTTTTAAAGAGACCCAGTACTTC. It is translated as CAMGDSFKETQYF. V is TRBV10-3 and J is TRBJ2-5; 7 positions match TRBD1. Looked up from germline, CDR1 is ENHRY and CDR2 is SYGVKD. The CDR3 is 13 residues long. Trimming removed 9 bases from V and 3 bases from J; junction bases left unmatched: 7.